What follows describes a single T cell receptor (beta chain). As yet, its antigen is unknown. The sample is drawn from a study of blood T cells in healthy people across ages. Points from the study as a whole: Because sorting was not performed, PBMCs prevented conclusive naive versus antigen-experienced comparison. Diversity estimated from one million T cells was considered an underestimate.

Next came a second PCR, run for roughly 6 to 11 cycles, which used a sample-barcoded 5' primer along with a J-beta primer mix. Each TCR beta cDNA got a 12-nucleotide random molecular identifier. TCRdb reprocessed the 5' RACE reads via MiXCR and lists one record per CDR3 protein. The sample carries approximately 1.5 million distinct CDR3 sequences, under 55% recorded once. Trimming left V 1 base short and J 10 bases short, with 16 bases between. This CDR3 is 14 amino acids long. From germline, CDR1 is LGHNA and CDR2 YSLEER. This rearrangement joins TRBV4-3 to TRBJ2-5; D unresolved. The material sequenced was blood. The sequence derives from a woman younger than 35 in good health. Here the CDR3 reads CASSQAPAYWLQYF. As DNA, the CDR3 is TGCGCCAGCAGCCAAGCTCCCGCATACTGGCTCCAGTACTTC.